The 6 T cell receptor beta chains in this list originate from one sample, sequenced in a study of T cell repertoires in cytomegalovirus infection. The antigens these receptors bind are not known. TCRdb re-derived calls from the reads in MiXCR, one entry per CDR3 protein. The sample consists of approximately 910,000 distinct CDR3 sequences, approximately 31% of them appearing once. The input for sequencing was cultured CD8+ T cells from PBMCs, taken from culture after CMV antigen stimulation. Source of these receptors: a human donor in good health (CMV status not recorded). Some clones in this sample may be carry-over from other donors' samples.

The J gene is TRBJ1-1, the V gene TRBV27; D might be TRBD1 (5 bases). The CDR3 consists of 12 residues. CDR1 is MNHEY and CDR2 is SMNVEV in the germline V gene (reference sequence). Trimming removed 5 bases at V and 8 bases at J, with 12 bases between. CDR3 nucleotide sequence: TGTGCCAGCAGTATAAGGGGCAGGGAAGCTTTCTTT. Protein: CASSIRGREAFF.

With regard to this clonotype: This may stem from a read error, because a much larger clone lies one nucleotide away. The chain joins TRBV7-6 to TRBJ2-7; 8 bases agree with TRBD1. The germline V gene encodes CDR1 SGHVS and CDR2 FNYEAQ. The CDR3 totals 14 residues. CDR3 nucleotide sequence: TGTGTCAGCAGCACCGGGACAGGCCCCTACGAGCAGTACTTC. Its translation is CVSSTGTGPYEQYF.

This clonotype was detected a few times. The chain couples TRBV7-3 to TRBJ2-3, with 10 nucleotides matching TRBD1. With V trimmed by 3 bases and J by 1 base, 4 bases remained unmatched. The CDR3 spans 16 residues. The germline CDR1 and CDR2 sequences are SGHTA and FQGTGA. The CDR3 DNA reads TGTGCCAGCAGCTTGACCGGGACAGGGGGCACAGATACGCAGTATTTT. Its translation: CASSLTGTGGTDTQYF.

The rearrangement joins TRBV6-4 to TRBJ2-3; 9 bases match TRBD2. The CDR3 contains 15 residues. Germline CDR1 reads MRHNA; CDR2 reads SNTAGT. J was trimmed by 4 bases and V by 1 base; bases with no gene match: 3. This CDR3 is CASSDLSGGPDTQYF. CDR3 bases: TGTGCCAGCAGTGACTTGAGCGGGGGGCCAGATACGCAGTATTTT.

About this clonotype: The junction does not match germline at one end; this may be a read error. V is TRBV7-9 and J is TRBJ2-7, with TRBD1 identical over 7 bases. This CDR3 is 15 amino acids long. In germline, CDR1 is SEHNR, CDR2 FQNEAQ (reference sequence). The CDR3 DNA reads TGTGCCAGCTGCTTAGCGCGACAGGGCCTCTACGAGCAGTACTTC. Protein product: CASCLARQGLYEQYF.

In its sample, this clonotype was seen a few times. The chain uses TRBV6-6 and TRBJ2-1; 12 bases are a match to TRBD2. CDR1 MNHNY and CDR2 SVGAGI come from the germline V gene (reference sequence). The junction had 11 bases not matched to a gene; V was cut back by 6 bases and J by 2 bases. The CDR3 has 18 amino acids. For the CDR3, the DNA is TGTGCCAGCAGATCAACGACTAGCGGGGGCCCCCCCTACAATGAGCAGTTCTTC. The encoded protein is CASRSTTSGGPPYNEQFF.